Presented here are 18 T cell receptor beta chains from one specimen sequenced in a study of shared clonotypes between healthy human individuals. The protocol was immunoSEQ multiplex PCR, while the TCRdb copy is restricted to in-frame clones and leaves out a portion. The data show under 650,000 clones, almost 97% seen once. Specimen: naive CD4+ T cells sorted from blood. Specified subset: CD45RA+ positively selected. These receptors originate from a woman aged 25 to 39 in good health.

Comment on this clone: The junction and the germline gene differ at one end; a read error may be behind it. V usage is TRBV2 and J usage is TRBJ2-7, with 7 bases fitting TRBD2. The CDR3 is 13 amino acids. Germline loops: CDR1 SNHLY, CDR2 FYNNEI. This chain's CDR3 is CASREGAGDEQYF. The CDR3 region has the DNA TGTGCCAGCAGGGAAGGGGCGGGAGACGAGCAGTACTTC.

This rearrangement joins TRBV28 to TRBJ2-7; TRBD1 matches at 9 bases. This CDR3 region has 14 residues. V shed 6 bases, J shed 5 bases, and the junction held 8 bases outside the gene matches. Germline V gene data show CDR1 as MDHEN and CDR2 as SYDVKM. The CDR3 nucleotides are TGTGCCAGCAGCCCCCGGGACAGGGTCGACGAGCAGTACTTC. Translated, it gives CASSPRDRVDEQYF.

This clone was observed a single time. The V call is TRBV5-1, the J call TRBJ2-7; perhaps TRBD1 as D (6 bases). Per the germline V gene, CDR1 is SGHRS and CDR2 is YFSETQ. The CDR3 is 12 residues long. Between the trimmed V and J ends, which lost 4 bases and 4 bases, there was a span of 9 bases. The DNA for the CDR3 is TGCGCCAGCAGCACAGGGACGTACGAGCAGTACTTC. It encodes CASSTGTYEQYF.

V usage is TRBV2 and J usage is TRBJ1-5; 9 bases agree with TRBD1. CDR3 length equals 14 residues. After removal of 0 bases from V and 15 bases from J, the junction contained 9 bases not matched to a gene. Germline lookup yields CDR1 SNHLY and CDR2 FYNNEI. The CDR3 DNA sequence: TGTGCCAGCAGTGAAGCACCGACAGGGGGGGGGTGGCATTTT. It translates to CASSEAPTGGGWHF.

The V and J genes are TRBV23-1 and TRBJ2-5, with 8 bases identical to TRBD2. TRBV23-1 is annotated as an ORF whose role is uncertain. Trimming removed 3 bases from V and 5 bases from J; junction bases left unmatched: 8. The CDR3 consists of 15 residues. CDR3 region: CASSHRTSLLETQYF. The CDR3 region has the DNA TGCGCCAGCAGTCACCGGACTAGCTTGCTGGAGACCCAGTACTTC.

The chain links TRBV5-6 to TRBJ2-3; TRBD2 is a possible D gene (5 bases). Germline lookup yields CDR1 SGHDT and CDR2 YYEEEE. The CDR3 consists of 15 residues. Trimming pared 2 bases from V and 5 bases from J, leaving 15 bases between. CDR3 in amino acids: CASSFISGKIDTQYF. CDR3 DNA sequence: TGTGCCAGCAGCTTTATTTCCGGGAAAATAGATACGCAGTATTTT.

The chain employs TRBV28 and TRBJ2-2, with a weak D call TRBD1 (5 bases). V was clipped by 7 bases and J by 0 bases, with 9 bases between them. CDR1 is MDHEN and CDR2 is SYDVKM in the germline V gene. The CDR3 consists of 14 residues. The CDR3 DNA is TGTGCCAGCATAGAAGGGGCGAACACCGGGGAGCTGTTTTTT. Translating gives CASIEGANTGELFF.

V is TRBV29-1 and J is TRBJ1-1, with D perhaps matching TRBD1 (6 bases). The length of the CDR3 is 14 residues. Germline V lookup: CDR1 SQVTM, CDR2 ANQGSEA. V was trimmed by 4 bases and J by 3 bases, leaving 15 bases between them. This chain's CDR3 is CSVGGSTGYTEAFF. CDR3 DNA: TGCAGCGTTGGGGGCTCAACAGGGTACACTGAAGCTTTCTTT.

This clone was detected only once. This rearrangement joins TRBV4-1 to TRBJ1-4; the D is unclear. V gave up 4 bases and J gave up 7 bases, with 16 bases separating them. The CDR3 covers 15 residues. The germline CDR1 and CDR2 sequences are MGHRA and YSYEKL. The chain's CDR3 is CASSPLPPSGEKLFF. The DNA of the CDR3 is TGCGCCAGCAGCCCCCTCCCGCCTTCGGGTGAAAAACTGTTTTTT.

The CDR3 nucleotides are TGCAGTCCGTTTAGCGGAGAGACCCAGTACTTC. Its protein is CSPFSGETQYF. The chain couples TRBV20-1 to TRBJ2-5, with D perhaps TRBD2 (6 bases). The CDR3 loop spans 11 amino acids. V was pared by 8 bases and J by 4 bases, with 11 bases between. Germline assignment: CDR1 DFQATT and CDR2 SNEGSKA (reference sequence).

The rearrangement links TRBV18 to TRBJ2-5; no firm D call. Germline V gives CDR1 KGHSH, CDR2 LQKENI. The CDR3 extends over 15 amino acids. The germline V and J ends were trimmed by 3 bases and 5 bases, with 16 bases remaining between them. The CDR3 reads CASSPSRGPGETQYF. CDR3 bases: TGTGCCAGCTCACCCTCCAGAGGCCCGGGCGAGACCCAGTACTTC.

The chain has TRBV7-2 and TRBJ2-7, with 8 bases identical to TRBD1. V lost 6 bases, J lost 3 bases, and 10 bases stayed unmatched. Germline V gene sequence: CDR1 SGHTA, CDR2 FQGNSA. There are 15 residues in the CDR3. CDR3 DNA sequence: TGTGCCAGCAGTCGTCCGGGACAGGCATACTACGAGCAGTACTTC. Residues: CASSRPGQAYYEQYF.

This chain links TRBV29-1 with TRBJ2-5; TRBD2 is a possible D gene (5 bases). Near its end, the DNA agrees better with TRBJ2-7, so the J call may be wrong. The germline V gene has CDR1 SQVTM and CDR2 ANQGSEA. The CDR3 runs 14 residues. This CDR3 is CSALGGLHSYEQYF. CDR3 DNA sequence: TGCAGCGCCTTGGGCGGGCTCCACTCCTACGAGCAGTACTTC.

This clone was counted only a few times. CDR3 DNA sequence: TGTGCCAGCAGCGCCGGGACAGGGGGTTTCACCGGGGAGCTGTTTTTT. Protein sequence: CASSAGTGGFTGELFF. The chain employs TRBV5-4 and TRBJ2-2; 11 nucleotides agree with TRBD1. Germline V gene sequence: CDR1 SGHNT, CDR2 YYREEE (reference sequence). V trimming: 4 bases; J trimming: 4 bases; junction bases outside the gene matches: 6. CDR3 length: 16 residues.

The chain recombines TRBV5-4 with TRBJ2-7; the D gene could be TRBD1 or TRBD2 (6 bases each). V lost 0 bases and J 6 bases, leaving 13 bases between the germline ends. The CDR3 runs 14 residues. Germline loops: CDR1 SGHNT, CDR2 YYREEE (reference sequence). The CDR3 protein is CASSLAGGHGEQYF. The CDR3 DNA is TGTGCCAGCAGCTTGGCTGGGGGGCACGGCGAGCAGTACTTC.

The J gene is TRBJ2-3, the V gene TRBV30; 7 bases are a match to TRBD2. CDR3 length equals 13 residues. Looked up from germline, CDR1 is GTSNPN and CDR2 is SVGIG (reference sequence). V gave up 0 bases and J gave up 4 bases; unmatched junction bases: 1. CDR3 DNA: TGTGCCTGGAGTGTACGGGGGGCAGATACGCAGTATTTT. Translation gives CAWSVRGADTQYF.

V is TRBV5-1 and J is TRBJ2-1, with 9 nucleotides matching TRBD2. The CDR3 spans 14 residues. V shed 4 bases, J shed 4 bases, and the junction held 3 bases outside the gene matches. Germline V CDR1 and CDR2: SGHRS, YFSETQ. CDR3 sequence reads: CASSAGGLYNEQFF. CDR3 coding DNA: TGCGCCAGCAGCGCGGGAGGGTTGTACAATGAGCAGTTCTTC.

The chain employs TRBV19 and TRBJ2-7; a possible D gene is TRBD2 (6 bases). The CDR3 length is 15 residues. V lost 4 bases to trimming and J lost 0 bases, with 13 bases between them. Germline V lookup: CDR1 LNHDA, CDR2 SQIVND (reference sequence). The CDR3 nucleotides are TGTGCCAGTAGTACAATCACCGGGAGCTCCTACGAGCAGTACTTC. Translated: CASSTITGSSYEQYF. The full variable domain, rest sourced from reference TRBV19 and TRBJ2-7, is DGGITQSPKYLFRKEGQNVTLSCEQNLNHDAMYWYRQDPGQGLRLIYYSQIVNDFQKGDIAEGYSVSREKKESFPLTVTSAQKNPTAFYLCASSTITGSSYEQYFGPGTRLTVT.